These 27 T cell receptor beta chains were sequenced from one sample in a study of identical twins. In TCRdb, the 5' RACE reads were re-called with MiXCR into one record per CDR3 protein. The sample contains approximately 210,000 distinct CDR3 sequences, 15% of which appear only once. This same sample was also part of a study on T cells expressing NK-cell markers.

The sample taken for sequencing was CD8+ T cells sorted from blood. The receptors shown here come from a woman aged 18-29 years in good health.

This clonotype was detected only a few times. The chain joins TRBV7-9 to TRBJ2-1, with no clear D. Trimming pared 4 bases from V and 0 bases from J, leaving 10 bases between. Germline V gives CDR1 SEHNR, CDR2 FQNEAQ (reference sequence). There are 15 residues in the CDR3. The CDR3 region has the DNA TGTGCCAGCAGCTCCTCCCCCACCTCCTACAATGAGCAGTTCTTC. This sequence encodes CASSSSPTSYNEQFF.

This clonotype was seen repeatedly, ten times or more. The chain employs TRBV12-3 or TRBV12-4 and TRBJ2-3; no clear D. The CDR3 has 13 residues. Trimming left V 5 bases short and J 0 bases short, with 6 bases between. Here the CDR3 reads CASSLQSTDTQYF. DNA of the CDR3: TGTGCCAGCAGTCTACAGAGCACAGATACGCAGTATTTT.

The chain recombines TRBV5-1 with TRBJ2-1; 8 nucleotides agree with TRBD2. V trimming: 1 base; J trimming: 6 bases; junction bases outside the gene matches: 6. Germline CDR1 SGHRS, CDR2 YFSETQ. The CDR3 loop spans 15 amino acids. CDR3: CASSLSSGAVNEQFF. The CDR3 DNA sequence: TGCGCCAGCAGCTTGAGTAGCGGGGCAGTCAATGAGCAGTTCTTC.

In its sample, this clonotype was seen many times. The CDR3 reads CASSPTGGSYGYTF. CDR3 sequence (DNA): TGTGCCAGCAGCCCGACAGGGGGAAGCTATGGCTACACCTTC. The V gene is TRBV12-3 or TRBV12-4, the J gene TRBJ1-2, with 9 bases that match TRBD1. The CDR3 length is 14 residues. Trimming at V came to 6 bases and at J to 4 bases, leaving 6 bases not matched to a gene.

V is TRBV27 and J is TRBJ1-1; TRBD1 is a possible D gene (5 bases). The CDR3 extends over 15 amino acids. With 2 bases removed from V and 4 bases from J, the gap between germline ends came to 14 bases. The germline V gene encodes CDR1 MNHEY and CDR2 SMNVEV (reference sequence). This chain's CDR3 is CASSLSLGGITEAFF. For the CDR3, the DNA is TGTGCCAGCAGTTTAAGCCTGGGGGGAATCACTGAAGCTTTCTTT.

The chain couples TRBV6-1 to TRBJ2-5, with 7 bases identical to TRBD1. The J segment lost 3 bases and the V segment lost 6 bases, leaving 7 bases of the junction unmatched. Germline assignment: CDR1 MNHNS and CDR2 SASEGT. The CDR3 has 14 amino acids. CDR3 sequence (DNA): TGTGCCAGCAGAGATAGGGACAGCGAAGAGACCCAGTACTTC. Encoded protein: CASRDRDSEETQYF.

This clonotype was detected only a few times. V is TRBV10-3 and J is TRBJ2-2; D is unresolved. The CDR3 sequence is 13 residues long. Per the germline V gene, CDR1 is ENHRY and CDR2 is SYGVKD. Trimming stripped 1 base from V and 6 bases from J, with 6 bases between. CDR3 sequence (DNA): TGTGCCATCAGTGAGTGGGTGGCCGGGGAGCTGTTTTTT. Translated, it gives CAISEWVAGELFF.

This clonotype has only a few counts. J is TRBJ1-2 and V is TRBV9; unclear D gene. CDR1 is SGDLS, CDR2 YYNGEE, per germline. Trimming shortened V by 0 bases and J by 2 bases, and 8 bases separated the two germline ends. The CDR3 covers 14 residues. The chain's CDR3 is CASSVAGVNYGYTF. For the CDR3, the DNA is TGTGCCAGCAGCGTAGCCGGGGTAAACTATGGCTACACCTTC.

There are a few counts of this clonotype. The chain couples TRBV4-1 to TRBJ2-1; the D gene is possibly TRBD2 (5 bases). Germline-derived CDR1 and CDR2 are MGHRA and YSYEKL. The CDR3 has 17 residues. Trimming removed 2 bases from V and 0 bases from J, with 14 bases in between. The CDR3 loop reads CASSQLKTGYSYNEQFF. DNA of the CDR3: TGCGCCAGCAGCCAACTTAAAACGGGATACTCCTACAATGAGCAGTTCTTC.

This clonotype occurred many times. The CDR3, as DNA: TGTGCCAGCAGCCCCGGGACTAGCGGGAGGTTCTCCTCCTACGAGCAGTACTTC. Translated: CASSPGTSGRFSSYEQYF. The V call is TRBV11-2, the J call TRBJ2-7, with TRBD2 matching 15 bases. CDR1 SGHAT and CDR2 FQNNGV come from the germline V gene. CDR3 length equals 18 residues. With 5 bases clipped from V and 0 bases from J, the junction kept 8 bases outside the gene matches.

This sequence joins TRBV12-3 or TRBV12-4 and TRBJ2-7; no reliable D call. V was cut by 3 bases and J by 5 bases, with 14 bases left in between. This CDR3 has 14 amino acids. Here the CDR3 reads CASSFWGQSDEQYF. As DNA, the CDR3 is TGTGCCAGCAGTTTTTGGGGTCAGAGCGACGAGCAGTACTTC.

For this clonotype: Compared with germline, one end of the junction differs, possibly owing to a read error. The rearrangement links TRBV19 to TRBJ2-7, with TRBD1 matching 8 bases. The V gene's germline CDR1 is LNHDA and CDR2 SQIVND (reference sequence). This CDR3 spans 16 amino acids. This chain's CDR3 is CASSTTGGGSSYEQYF. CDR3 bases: TGTGCCAGCAGTACTACAGGGGGAGGTAGCTCCTACGAGCAGTACTTC. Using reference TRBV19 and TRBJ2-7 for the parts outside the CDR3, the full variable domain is DGGITQSPKYLFRKEGQNVTLSCEQNLNHDAMYWYRQDPGQGLRLIYYSQIVNDFQKGDIAEGYSVSREKKESFPLTVTSAQKNPTAFYLCASSTTGGGSSYEQYFGPGTRLTVT.

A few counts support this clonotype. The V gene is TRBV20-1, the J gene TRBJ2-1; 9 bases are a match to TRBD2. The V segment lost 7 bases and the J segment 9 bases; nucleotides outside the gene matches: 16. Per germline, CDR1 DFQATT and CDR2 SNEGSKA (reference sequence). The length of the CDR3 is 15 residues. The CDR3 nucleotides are TGCAGTGTTCTCCTCGCGGGAGGGCCAAGGGGTGAGCAGTTCTTC. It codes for CSVLLAGGPRGEQFF.

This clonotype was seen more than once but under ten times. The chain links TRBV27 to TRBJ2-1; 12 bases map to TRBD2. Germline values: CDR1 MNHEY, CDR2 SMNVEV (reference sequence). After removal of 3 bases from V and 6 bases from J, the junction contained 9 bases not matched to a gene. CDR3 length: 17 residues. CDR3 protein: CASSFLAGGLGVNEQFF. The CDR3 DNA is TGTGCCAGCAGTTTTCTAGCGGGGGGGCTCGGGGTCAATGAGCAGTTCTTC.

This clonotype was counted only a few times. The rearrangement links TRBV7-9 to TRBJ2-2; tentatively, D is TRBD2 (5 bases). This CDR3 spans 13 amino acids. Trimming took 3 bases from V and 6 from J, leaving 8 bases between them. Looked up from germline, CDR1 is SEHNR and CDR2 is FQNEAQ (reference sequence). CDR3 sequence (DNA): TGTGCCAGCAGCTTGAGGGTCGCCGGGGAGCTGTTTTTT. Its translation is CASSLRVAGELFF.

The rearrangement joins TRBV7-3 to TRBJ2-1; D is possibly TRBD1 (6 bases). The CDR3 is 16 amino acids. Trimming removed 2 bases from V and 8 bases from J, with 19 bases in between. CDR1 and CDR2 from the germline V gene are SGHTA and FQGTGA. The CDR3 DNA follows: TGTGCCAGCAGCTTATTTTCCAGGGGAAGAGAGGATGAGCAGTTCTTC. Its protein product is CASSLFSRGREDEQFF.

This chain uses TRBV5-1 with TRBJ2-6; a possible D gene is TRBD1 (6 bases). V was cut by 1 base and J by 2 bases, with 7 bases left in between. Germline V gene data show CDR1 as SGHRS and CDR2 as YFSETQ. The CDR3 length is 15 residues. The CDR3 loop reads CASSLKGAGANVLTF. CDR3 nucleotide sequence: TGCGCCAGCAGCTTGAAGGGGGCTGGGGCCAACGTCCTGACTTTC.

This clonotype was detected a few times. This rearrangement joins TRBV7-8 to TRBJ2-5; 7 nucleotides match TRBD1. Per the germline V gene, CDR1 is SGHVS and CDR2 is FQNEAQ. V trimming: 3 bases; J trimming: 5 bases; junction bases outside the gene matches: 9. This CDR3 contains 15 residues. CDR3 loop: CASSFAQGLFETQYF. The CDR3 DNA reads TGTGCCAGCAGCTTCGCACAGGGGCTGTTCGAGACCCAGTACTTC.

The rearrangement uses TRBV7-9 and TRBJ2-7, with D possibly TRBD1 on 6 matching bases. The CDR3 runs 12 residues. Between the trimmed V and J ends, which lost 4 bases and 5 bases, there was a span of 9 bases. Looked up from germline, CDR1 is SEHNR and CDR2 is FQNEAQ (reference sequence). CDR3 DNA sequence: TGTGCCAGCAGCTATACAGGGCACGAGCAGTACTTC. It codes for CASSYTGHEQYF.

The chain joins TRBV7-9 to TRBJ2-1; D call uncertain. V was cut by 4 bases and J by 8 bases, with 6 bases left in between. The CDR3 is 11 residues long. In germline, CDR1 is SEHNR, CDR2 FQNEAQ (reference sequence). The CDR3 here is CASSYRDEQFF. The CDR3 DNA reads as TGTGCCAGCAGCTACCGCGATGAGCAGTTCTTC.

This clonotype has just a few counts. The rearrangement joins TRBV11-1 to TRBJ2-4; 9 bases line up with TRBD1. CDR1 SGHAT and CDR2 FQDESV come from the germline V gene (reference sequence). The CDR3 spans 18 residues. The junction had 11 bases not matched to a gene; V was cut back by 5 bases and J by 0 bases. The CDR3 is CASSQGRRTGEAKNIQYF. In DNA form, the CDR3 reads TGTGCCAGCAGCCAGGGTCGGCGGACAGGGGAAGCCAAAAACATTCAGTACTTC.

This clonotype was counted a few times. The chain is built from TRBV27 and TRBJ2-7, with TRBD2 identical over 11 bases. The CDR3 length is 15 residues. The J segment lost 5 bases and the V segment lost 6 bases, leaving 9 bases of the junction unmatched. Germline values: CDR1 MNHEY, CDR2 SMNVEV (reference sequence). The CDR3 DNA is TGTGCCAGCAGCGATACTAGCGGGGGAATCAACGAGCAGTACTTC. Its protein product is CASSDTSGGINEQYF.

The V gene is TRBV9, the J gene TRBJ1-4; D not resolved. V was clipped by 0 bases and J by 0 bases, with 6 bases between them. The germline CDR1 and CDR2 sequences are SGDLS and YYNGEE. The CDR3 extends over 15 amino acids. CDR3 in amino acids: CASSVEGTTNEKLFF. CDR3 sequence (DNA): TGTGCCAGCAGCGTAGAGGGTACAACTAATGAAAAACTGTTTTTT.

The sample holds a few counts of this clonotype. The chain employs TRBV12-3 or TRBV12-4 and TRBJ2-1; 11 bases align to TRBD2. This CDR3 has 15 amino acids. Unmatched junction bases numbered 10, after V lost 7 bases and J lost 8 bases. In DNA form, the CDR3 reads TGTGCCAGCACCCTGGGACTAGCGGCACGGGATGAGCAGTTCTTC. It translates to CASTLGLAARDEQFF.

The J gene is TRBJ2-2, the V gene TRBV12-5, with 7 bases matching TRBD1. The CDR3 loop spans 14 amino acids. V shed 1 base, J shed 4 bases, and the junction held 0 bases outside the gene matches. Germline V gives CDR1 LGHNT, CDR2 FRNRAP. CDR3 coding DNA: TGTGCTAGTGGTTTGGGGACAGGCACCGGGGAGCTGTTTTTT. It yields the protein CASGLGTGTGELFF. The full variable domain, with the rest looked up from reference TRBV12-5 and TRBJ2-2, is DARVTQTPRHKVTEMGQEVTMRCQPILGHNTVFWYRQTMMQGLELLAYFRNRAPLDDSGMPKDRFSAEMPDATLATLKIQPSEPRDSAVYFCASGLGTGTGELFFGEGSRLTVL.

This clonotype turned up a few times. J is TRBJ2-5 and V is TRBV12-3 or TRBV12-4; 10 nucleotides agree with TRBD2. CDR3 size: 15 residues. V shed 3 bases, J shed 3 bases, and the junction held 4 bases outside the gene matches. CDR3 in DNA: TGTGCCAGCAGTTTCCGGCTAGCGGGGGAAGAGACCCAGTACTTC. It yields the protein CASSFRLAGEETQYF.

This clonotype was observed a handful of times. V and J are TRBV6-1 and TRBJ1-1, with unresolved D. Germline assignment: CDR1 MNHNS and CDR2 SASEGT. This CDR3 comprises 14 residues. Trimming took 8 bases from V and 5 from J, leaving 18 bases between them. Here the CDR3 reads CASPRGYRTTEAFF. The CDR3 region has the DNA TGTGCCAGCCCTCGTGGGTATAGAACAACTGAAGCTTTCTTT.